Sequencing of this T cell receptor (beta chain) was carried out in a study of OX40 agonist ivuxolimab in advanced cancers. Study details: Males comprised about 84% of the group, whose mean age was about 61 years (range roughly 23 to 80). Findings of the study overall: Averaged across samples, CD8+ T cells carried more expanded clones than CD4+ did. At 0.1 to 3.0 mg/kg and by week 6, CD4+ and CD8+ T cells in the blood had expanded clonally.

Clones were read by immunoSEQ multiplex PCR, and TCRdb kept only the in-frame ones, dropping some. The table has about 48,000 clones, 80% to 90% seen once. The CDR3 runs 14 residues. V shed 9 bases and J 5 bases; nucleotides not matched to a gene: 10. Germline V gene data show CDR1 as MNHNY and CDR2 as SVGAGI (reference sequence). For this clone: Its antigen is undetermined.

This clonotype originated in an adult with an advanced solid tumor such as melanoma, head and neck, liver or kidney cancer. The sequencing used CD4+ or CD8+ T cells sorted from blood, collected in a trial of the OX40 agonist ivuxolimab. The V gene is TRBV6-6, the J gene TRBJ1-5; 7 nucleotides align to TRBD1. The CDR3 protein is CASTHRDRYQPQHF. The DNA for the CDR3 is TGTGCCAGTACACACCGGGACAGATATCAGCCCCAGCATTTT.